This TCR beta chain was retrieved from a study of blood T cell repertoires in COVID-19. Study at large: Whether acute or convalescent, the COVID-19 samples came from the United States, Italy and Spain. From T cells, B-cell-depleted T cells, or PBMCs came the material, which was cDNA or gDNA.

Original handling: It was from reference gene primer amplification that nucleated cell counts were estimated. This table comes from immunoSEQ multiplex PCR, and its TCRdb copy is limited to in-frame clones, with some not included. V and J calls and clone size are given by that table; D and trimming were obtained from the DNA. The sample contains under 25,000 clones, approximately 80% of which appear only once. With 4 bases clipped from V and 2 bases from J, the junction kept 6 bases outside the gene matches. Germline CDR1 and CDR2: SGHKS and YYEKEE (reference sequence). The CDR3 loop spans 15 amino acids.

J is TRBJ2-1 and V is TRBV5-5, with 7 nucleotides matching TRBD1. The sequencing input was peripheral blood. The clonotype was recovered from a man aged 80 or over with active or convalescent COVID-19. CDR3 in amino acids: CASSRDSGPYNEQFF. CDR3 sequence (DNA): TGTGCCAGCAGCCGGGACAGTGGGCCCTACAATGAGCAGTTCTTC.